This TCR beta chain appears in the sequencing data of a study of human T cells and chemical hapten exposure. Study-wide background: Skin of the upper inner arm, around 2 cm by around 2 cm, received 2% DPC for sensitization. Weekly scalp doses of diphenylcyclopropenone were given to patients during the approximately 25-week study.

Overall study findings and caveats: Compared to controls, expanded TCRs made significantly more large clusters of similar CDR3s. Alopecia in the donors means their immune response may deviate from healthy people's.

Documented time point: patch test 2, 6 weeks after DPC sensitization. The sample's treatment: therapeutic diphenylcyclopropenone sensitization with weekly scalp DPC. Many counts were recorded for this clonotype. Antigen unknown. This CDR3 is built from 13 residues. Germline V gene sequence: CDR1 SEHNR, CDR2 FQNEAQ (reference sequence). The ends lost 4 bases at V and 8 bases at J; junction bases unmatched: 4. TCRdb re-derived calls from the RACE reads in MiXCR, one entry per CDR3 protein. The repertoire holds roughly 120,000 distinct CDR3 sequences, 9% to 9.5% seen once, with 3.1% in the top ten. Sequenced material: whole blood, taken in connection with sensitization to the hapten diphenylcyclopropenone (DPC). The TCR comes from a middle-aged woman with alopecia areata. Some clones in this sample may be carry-over from other donors' samples. The rearrangement joins TRBV7-9 to TRBJ1-1; TRBD1 aligns across 10 bases. CDR3 protein: CASSWGTGAEAFF. The CDR3, as DNA: TGTGCCAGCAGCTGGGGGACAGGGGCCGAAGCTTTCTTT.